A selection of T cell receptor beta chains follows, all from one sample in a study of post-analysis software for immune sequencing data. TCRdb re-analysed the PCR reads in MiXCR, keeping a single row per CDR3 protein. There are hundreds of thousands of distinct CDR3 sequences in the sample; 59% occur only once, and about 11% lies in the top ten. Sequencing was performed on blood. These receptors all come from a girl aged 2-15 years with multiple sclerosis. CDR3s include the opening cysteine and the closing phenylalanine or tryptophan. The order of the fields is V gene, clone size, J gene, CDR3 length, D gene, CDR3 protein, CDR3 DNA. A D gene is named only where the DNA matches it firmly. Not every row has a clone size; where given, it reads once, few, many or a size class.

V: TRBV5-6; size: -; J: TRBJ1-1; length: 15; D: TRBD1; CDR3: CASSLGLGGYTEAFF; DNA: TGTGCCAGCAGCTTGGGGTTAGGGGGCTACACTGAAGCTTTCTTT
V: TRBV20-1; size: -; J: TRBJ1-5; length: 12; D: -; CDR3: CSARDGGKPQHF; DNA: TGCAGTGCTAGAGACGGAGGGAAGCCCCAGCATTTT
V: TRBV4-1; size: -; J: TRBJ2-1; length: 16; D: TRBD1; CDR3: CASRLQTGGTHNEQFF; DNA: TGCGCCAGCAGACTCCAGACAGGGGGTACTCACAATGAGCAGTTCTTC
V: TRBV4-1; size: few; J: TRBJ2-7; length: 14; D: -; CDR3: CASSHHLQGYEQYF; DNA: TGCGCCAGCAGCCATCACCTGCAGGGCTACGAGCAGTACTTC
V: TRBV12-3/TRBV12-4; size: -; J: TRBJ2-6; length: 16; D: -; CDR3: CASSARPGAGANVLTF; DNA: TGTGCCAGCAGTGCGAGGCCAGGGGCTGGGGCCAACGTCCTGACTTTC
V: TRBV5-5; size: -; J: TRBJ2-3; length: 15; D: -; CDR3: CASSLQGFNTNTQYF; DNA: TGTGCCAGCAGCTTGCAGGGATTCAACACAAATACGCAGTATTTT
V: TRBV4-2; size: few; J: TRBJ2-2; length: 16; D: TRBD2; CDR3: CASSPGTNPNTGELFF; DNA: TGTGCCAGCAGCCCGGGGACTAACCCGAACACCGGGGAGCTGTTTTTT
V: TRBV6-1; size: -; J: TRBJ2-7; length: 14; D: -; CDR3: CASNRGANSYEQYF; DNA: TGTGCCAGCAACCGCGGGGCTAACTCTTACGAGCAGTACTTC
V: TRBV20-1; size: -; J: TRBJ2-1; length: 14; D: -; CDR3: CSARSVGRVSEQFF; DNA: TGCAGTGCTAGAAGCGTCGGTAGAGTCAGTGAGCAGTTCTTC
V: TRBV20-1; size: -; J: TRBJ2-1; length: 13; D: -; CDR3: CSASWGNGYEQFF; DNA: TGCAGTGCTAGTTGGGGTAATGGCTATGAGCAGTTCTTC
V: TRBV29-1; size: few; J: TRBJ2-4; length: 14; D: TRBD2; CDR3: CSATTSGRENIQYF; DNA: TGCAGCGCTACGACTAGCGGGAGGGAAAACATTCAGTACTTC
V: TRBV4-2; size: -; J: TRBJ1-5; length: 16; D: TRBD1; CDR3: CASSPRQGESNQPQHF; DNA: TGTGCCAGCAGCCCTAGACAGGGAGAAAGCAATCAGCCCCAGCATTTT